The source of this T cell receptor (beta chain) is a study of T cell responses to AZD1222 COVID-19 vaccine (dated by TCRdb to about 2021). Broadly, across the study: AZD1222 recipients whose second dose came at about 4 weeks and those whose second dose came at about 12 weeks were combined into one group, since spike-specific TCR depth and breadth did not differ between the two schedules. A total of 230 to 250 trial participants underwent TCR sequencing, of whom nearly 210 received two doses of AZD1222 and approximately 25 received two doses of the MenACWY control vaccine. Trial participants were enrolled by age into 18-55, 56-69 and 70-plus year subgroups, with approximately 150, 28 and 58 TCR-sequenced participants respectively. The full study reports these points: Spike-specific TCR breadth and depth rose significantly after two AZD1222 doses compared with day 0 and with MenACWY recipients. Participants were mostly white British, with more females than males. The authors suggested clonal diversity may have been underestimated. No day 14 peak-response samples were available, so repertoires were characterized only after the peak T cell response. Vaccine-associated CD4 TCRs spanned the whole spike protein, with dominant responses in regions 160-218 and 743-854. Reportedly, almost half of the unique spike-specific TCRs recognized epitopes lying outside the regions that are mutated in the B.1.351 and B.1.1.7 variants. Conclusions about previously exposed vaccinees are limited, since just a handful of AZD1222 recipients were seropositive for SARS-CoV-2 at baseline. In the small 56-69-year group, the increase in depth fell short of significance, most likely because of low power.

The CDR3 regions of human TCRbeta chains were analyzed by immunosequencing. The original methods were these. TCRs in the repertoires were matched against a reference library of SARS-CoV-2-specific TCRs that had been generated with the MIRA antigen-specificity platform. Breadth was defined as the fraction of unique TCRs that were SARS-CoV-2-associated. Depth was defined as the fraction of total T cells that were SARS-CoV-2-associated. Each spike-specific TCR was assigned to its reactive spike region and to a CD4 or CD8 class using the MIRA data. Log10-transformed breadth and depth values were compared by one-way ANOVA with Sidak's multiple comparisons tests. TCRdb provides this immuneACCESS table in a form limited to in-frame rearrangements. Some clones are lacking; in checked studies, under half of them reflect an unresolved V gene, and why the rest are absent is not known. V and J calls plus clone size are reproduced from that table; the DNA served to infer D and trimming. This sample holds about 110,000 clones; under 95% were observed only once. The ten largest clones capture roughly 7.8% of the sample.

For this clone: What this receptor recognizes is not known. Per-base quality was not reported, and no clone a single base away is much larger than it.

The CDR3 runs 15 amino acids, cysteine and phenylalanine included. Only the CDR3 DNA is retained, 45 bases long and in frame from the first base. Looking up the germline V gene (reference sequence) yields CDR1 LNHNV and CDR2 YYDKDF. A distance of 12 bases separates the germline ends of V and J, which lose 4 bases and 2 bases respectively. The time point label of this sample denotes: baseline before first vaccination. Vaccinee samples came from UK trials COV001 and COV002, including a single-blind randomized controlled phase 2/3 trial of AZD1222 (ChAdOx1 nCoV-19) in healthy adults. Trial participant PBMC samples were collected at day 0 and day 28 after the second dose for TCRbeta chain sequencing.

The chain employs TRBV15 and TRBJ1-5; TRBD1 is a weak D gene call, 5 bases matching. The TCR was taken from an adult in good health. The sequences come from peripheral blood, collected on day 0 of AZD1222 vaccination. The CDR3: CATSIGGSGNQPQHF. The DNA sequence is as follows: TGTGCCACCAGCATTGGGGGGAGCGGCAATCAGCCCCAGCATTTT.